These 9 T cell receptor beta chains share one sample of origin, sequenced in a study of blood T cell repertoires in COVID-19. Using immunoSEQ multiplex PCR, the repertoire was profiled, and TCRdb retains in-frame clones only, with some absent. The repertoire holds about 200,000 clones, with over 80% as singletons. The sample consisted of peripheral blood. All receptors come from a woman aged 55-75 years with COVID-19, enrolled during active disease.

The V gene is TRBV7-3, the J gene TRBJ2-3; 14 bases are a match to TRBD2. CDR1 is SGHTA and CDR2 is FQGTGA in the germline V gene. The CDR3 spans 17 residues. V lost 5 bases to trimming and J lost 1 base; unmatched junction nucleotides: 5. The CDR3 region has the DNA TGTGCCAGCAGCCGCGGACTAGCGGGAGGCCGCACAGATACGCAGTATTTT. Its translation: CASSRGLAGGRTDTQYF. Full variable domain (remainder filled in from reference TRBV7-3 and TRBJ2-3): GAGVSQTPSNKVTEKGKYVELRCDPISGHTALYWYRQSLGQGPEFLIYFQGTGAADDSGLPNDRFFAVRPEGSVSTLKIQRTERGDSAVYLCASSRGLAGGRTDTQYFGPGTRLTVL.

The chain combines TRBV11-3 with TRBJ2-3; weak D call: TRBD2 (5 bases). CDR1 is SGHNT, CDR2 YENEEA, per germline. The V gene lost 5 bases and the J gene lost 0 bases, with 9 bases spanning the gap. The CDR3 has 14 amino acids. The CDR3 nucleotides are TGTGCCAGCAGCGATGGACTTAGCACAGATACGCAGTATTTT. As protein: CASSDGLSTDTQYF.

This chain uses TRBV24-1 with TRBJ2-7; D remains ambiguous. CDR1 and CDR2 (germline): KGHDR, SFDVKD. The ends were cut back, 11 bases at V and 0 bases at J, with 16 bases in the middle. The CDR3 consists of 14 residues. This CDR3 is CAIHLWANSYEQYV. CDR3 DNA: TGTGCCATCCACCTTTGGGCTAACTCCTACGAGCAGTACGTC.

The V gene is TRBV6-6, the J gene TRBJ1-2, with a weak D call TRBD1 (5 bases). V lost 3 bases and J 7 bases, leaving 21 bases between the germline ends. The germline V gene has CDR1 MNHNY and CDR2 SVGAGI (reference sequence). This CDR3 has 16 residues. The CDR3 DNA is TGTGCCAGCAGTTATTCCGGACCTACAGGTCTAAGTGGCTACACCTTC. Protein product: CASSYSGPTGLSGYTF.

This clone was recorded only once. The chain carries TRBV28 and TRBJ1-1; the match to TRBD1 covers 9 bases. J gave up 8 bases and V 7 bases, and 5 bases lay outside the gene matches. The CDR3 loop spans 12 amino acids. Germline-derived CDR1 and CDR2 are MDHEN and SYDVKM. CDR3 DNA sequence: TGTGCCAGCATCCAAGGACAGGGGGAAGCTTTCTTT. It encodes CASIQGQGEAFF.

A single count supports this clone. The chain links TRBV18 to TRBJ2-7; D may be TRBD2 (6 bases). Looked up from germline, CDR1 is KGHSH and CDR2 is LQKENI. Trimming shortened V by 4 bases and J by 3 bases, and 13 bases separated the two germline ends. The CDR3 is 14 amino acids. CDR3 DNA: TGTGCCAGCTCACAGGAAGCGGGTCTCTACGAGCAGTACGTC. It translates to CASSQEAGLYEQYV.

The rearrangement uses TRBV19 and TRBJ2-7; 11 nucleotides line up with TRBD1. Germline V gives CDR1 LNHDA, CDR2 SQIVND (reference sequence). V shed 4 bases, J shed 3 bases, and the junction held 2 bases outside the gene matches. The length of the CDR3 is 14 residues. CDR3 DNA sequence: TGTGCCAGTAGTAGGACAGGGGGCCTCTACGAGCAGTACTTC. Residues: CASSRTGGLYEQYF.

The CDR3 nucleotides read TGTGCCAGCAGCGTTGCAGGGGGATCCACCGGGGAGCTGTTTTTT. Its protein is CASSVAGGSTGELFF. V and J are TRBV9 and TRBJ2-2; 7 bases align to TRBD1. The CDR3 runs to 15 residues. CDR1 SGDLS and CDR2 YYNGEE come from the germline V gene. V shed 2 bases, J shed 4 bases, and the junction held 5 bases outside the gene matches.

The V gene is TRBV6-5, the J gene TRBJ2-3; D is uncertain. The CDR3 length is 14 residues. Germline CDR1 reads MNHEY; CDR2 reads SVGAGI. The germline V and J ends were trimmed by 0 bases and 5 bases, with 9 bases remaining between them. The CDR3 protein is CASSYSPAGDTQYF. CDR3 DNA: TGTGCCAGCAGTTACTCGCCTGCCGGAGATACGCAGTATTTT.